A selection of T cell receptor beta chains follows, all from one sample in a study of blood T cell repertoires in COVID-19. Using immunoSEQ multiplex PCR, the repertoire was profiled, and TCRdb retains in-frame clones only, with some absent. The data show under 300,000 clones, about 88% seen once. Sequencing was performed on peripheral blood. Source of these receptors: a woman between 40 and 50 years old who had recovered from COVID-19. The CDR3 runs from the conserved cysteine through the conserved F or W. Each record gives: V gene, J gene, clone size, D gene, CDR3 DNA, CDR3 protein. D genes are given only for firm matches. Expanded clones get a size class; other rows say once, few or many, or leave the size out.

TRBV14	TRBJ2-1	few	.	TGTGCCAGCAGCCCCTATTTAACAGCAGAGCAGTTCTTC	CASSPYLTAEQFF
TRBV20-1	TRBJ1-2	.	.	TGCAGTGCTAGTTCCGGACAGACTTCTTACTATGGCTACACCTTC	CSASSGQTSYYGYTF
TRBV15	TRBJ2-3	.	TRBD2	TGTGCCACCAGCGCTCGGGGGGTAGGAGATACGCAGTATTTT	CATSARGVGDTQYF
TRBV5-1	TRBJ2-1	.	.	TGCGCCAGCAGCCCCCAGGGAAGCTCCTACAATGAGCAGTTCTTC	CASSPQGSSYNEQFF
TRBV7-9	TRBJ2-7	.	TRBD2	TGTGCCAGCAGCTCTACTAGCGGGGGTTCCTACGAGCAGTACTTC	CASSSTSGGSYEQYF
TRBV9	TRBJ2-7	.	.	TGTGCCAGCACCCTTGGGCCGATGAGCTCCTACGAGCAGTACTTC	CASTLGPMSSYEQYF
TRBV30	TRBJ2-1	.	TRBD1	TGTGCCTGGAGTCGGGACAGGGGGGTCAATGAGCAGTTCTTC	CAWSRDRGVNEQFF
TRBV24-1	TRBJ2-5	.	TRBD2	TGTGCCACCGAAGAAAACCCGGGACTAGCGGGCCAAGAGACCCAGTACTTC	CATEENPGLAGQETQYF
TRBV28	TRBJ1-5	.	.	TGTGCCAGCAGTTTCTTACAGGGTAAGGGCGATCAGCCCCAGCATTTT	CASSFLQGKGDQPQHF
TRBV12-3/TRBV12-4	TRBJ1-5	.	.	TGTGCCAGCAGGGGGACTGGTAATCAGCCCCAGCATTTT	CASRGTGNQPQHF
TRBV5-1	TRBJ1-2	.	.	TGCGCCAGCCGCCGCGGGCAGGGGACTAACTATGGCTACACCTTC	CASRRGQGTNYGYTF
TRBV18	TRBJ1-4	.	TRBD1	TGTGCCAGCCAACTAGGGGGCGCCGGTGAAAAACTGTTTTTT	CASQLGGAGEKLFF
TRBV15	TRBJ1-3	few	.	TGTGCCACCAGCAGTCTACAGGGAAACACCATATATTTT	CATSSLQGNTIYF
TRBV13	TRBJ1-2	.	.	TGTGCCAGCAGCCCTAACCGACAATCTCAGGGCAGGGGTGGCTACACCTTC	CASSPNRQSQGRGGYTF
TRBV6-5	TRBJ1-2	.	.	TGTGCCAGCAGTTACGGAGGAGGGTCCGACTATGGCTACACCTTC	CASSYGGGSDYGYTF
TRBV4-1	TRBJ2-7	.	TRBD1	TGCGCCAGCAGCCAAGGTCCGGGACAGAGTACCTACGAGCAGTACTTC	CASSQGPGQSTYEQYF
TRBV20-1	TRBJ1-1	.	.	TGCAGTGCTTTAATGAACACTGAAGCTTTCTTT	CSALMNTEAFF
TRBV24-1	TRBJ2-7	.	.	TGTGCCACCAGTGATTTCTCAGGTTCTACCTACGAGCAGTACTTC	CATSDFSGSTYEQYF
TRBV5-1	TRBJ2-4	.	.	TGCGCCAGCAGCTCCCGGCCGGGAAACATTCAGTACTTC	CASSSRPGNIQYF
TRBV2	TRBJ2-7	.	TRBD2	TGTGCCAGCGCCGTAGGACTAGGCCTTCTCGAGCAGTACTTC	CASAVGLGLLEQYF
TRBV5-6	TRBJ1-2	.	.	TGTGCCAGCAGCTTGGCACCGGGAGGCTACACCTTC	CASSLAPGGYTF
TRBV6-4	TRBJ1-5	.	TRBD1	TGTGCCAGCAGTGACCTAGACAGGGGGCTCGGTCAGCCCCAGCATTTT	CASSDLDRGLGQPQHF
TRBV3-1/TRBV3-2	TRBJ2-5	.	TRBD2	TGTGCCACTGGGACTAGCGGGGGGGCGAGGGAGACCCAGTACTTC	CATGTSGGARETQYF
TRBV4-3	TRBJ2-1	.	TRBD2	TGCGCCAGCAGCCAAGATTTGGGCGAGGGCGGGAGCTCCTACAATGAGCAGTTCTTC	CASSQDLGEGGSSYNEQFF
TRBV5-4	TRBJ1-6	medium-sized	.	TGTGCCAGCAGCCCGGGGGTCCCCCCCCTCCACTTT	CASSPGVPPLHF
TRBV5-6	TRBJ1-1	many	.	TGTGCCAGCAGCTGGACAGCGAACACTGAAGCTTTCTTT	CASSWTANTEAFF
TRBV29-1	TRBJ2-6	once	.	TGCAGCGTCCGACTCAGAGTTCCCTCTGGGGCCAACGTCCTGACTTTC	CSVRLRVPSGANVLTF
TRBV7-9	TRBJ1-5	.	.	TGTGCCAGCAGCTCAGACACCAAAAGCAATCAGCCCCAGCATTTT	CASSSDTKSNQPQHF
TRBV3-1/TRBV3-2	TRBJ2-1	.	.	TGTGCCAGCAGCCAAGCACAGGGGAGGAATGAGCAGTTCTTC	CASSQAQGRNEQFF
TRBV7-2	TRBJ2-5	.	TRBD1	TGTGCCAGCAGCTTAGCGGGGACAGCAGCCGGAGAGACCCAGTACTTC	CASSLAGTAAGETQYF
TRBV11-1	TRBJ2-7	.	.	TGTGCCAGCAGCGAAGGCTTATCCAGGGTCGAGCAGTACTTC	CASSEGLSRVEQYF
TRBV5-8	TRBJ1-5	.	.	TGTGCCAGCAGCCCGCGTAGCGGGGTGTCGCGGGGCAATCAGCCCCAGCATTTT	CASSPRSGVSRGNQPQHF
TRBV19	TRBJ1-2	.	TRBD1	TGTGCCAGTAGCCCCGGGACAGGGGGTGCCTATGGCTACACCTTC	CASSPGTGGAYGYTF
TRBV6-5	TRBJ1-2	.	TRBD1	TGTGCCAGCAGAAAGACAGGGGTGGAAGGCTACACCTTC	CASRKTGVEGYTF
TRBV5-1	TRBJ2-3	.	.	TGCGCCAGCAGCCCTTTCAGCACAGATACGCAGTATTTT	CASSPFSTDTQYF
TRBV7-3	TRBJ2-1	.	.	TGTGCCAGCAGCTCAAGAAATAGCGGAAGATCCTACAATGAGCAGTTCTTC	CASSSRNSGRSYNEQFF
TRBV7-8	TRBJ2-5	once	.	TGTGCCAGCAGCTTTCGTTCAGGCCACCAAGAGACCCAGTACTTC	CASSFRSGHQETQYF
TRBV14	TRBJ1-2	.	TRBD1	TGTGCCAGCAGCCAAGACGGAGGGGGCGACTATGGCTACACCTTC	CASSQDGGGDYGYTF
TRBV9	TRBJ1-2	.	TRBD1	TGTGCCAGCAGCGTGAGGACAGGGGCGGATGGCTACACCTTC	CASSVRTGADGYTF
TRBV30	TRBJ1-4	.	.	TGTGCCTGGAGTAGAGGAGGGAATGAAAAACTGTTTTTT	CAWSRGGNEKLFF
TRBV11-3	TRBJ2-2	.	TRBD1	TGTGCCAGCAGCCTCAACAACTTCAGGGGGCTCGCGGACACCGGGGAGCTGTTTTTT	CASSLNNFRGLADTGELFF
TRBV4-3	TRBJ2-1	.	.	TGCGCCAGCAGCCCCACACCGGGCGGGCTTACCTACAATGAGCAGTTCTTC	CASSPTPGGLTYNEQFF
TRBV28	TRBJ1-5	few	.	TGTGCCAGCAGTCCCTACGGGGGGGATGGCAATCAGCCCCAGCATTTT	CASSPYGGDGNQPQHF
TRBV24-1	TRBJ2-7	.	TRBD1	TGTGCCACCAGTGATACAGGGGTCGAGCAGTACTTC	CATSDTGVEQYF
TRBV18	TRBJ2-2	.	.	TGTGCCAGCTCAGACTTCTTATCCCGACTCATTCACACCGGGGAGCTGTTTTTT	CASSDFLSRLIHTGELFF
TRBV24-1	TRBJ1-3	.	TRBD1	TGTGCCACCAGTGATTCGCGACAGGGGGCTGGAAACACCATATATTTT	CATSDSRQGAGNTIYF
TRBV19	TRBJ1-5	.	TRBD1	TGTGCCAGTAGTGTACAGGGGGCCCCCGGTGGGGCGCCCCAGCATTTT	CASSVQGAPGGAPQHF
TRBV5-1	TRBJ2-7	.	TRBD1	TGCGCCAGCAGCTTTGGGGGACAGGGCTACGAGCAGTACTTC	CASSFGGQGYEQYF
TRBV5-1	TRBJ2-5	.	.	TGCGCCAGCAGCTTGGCTTTGGAGACCCAGTACTTC	CASSLALETQYF
TRBV29-1	TRBJ2-1	.	.	TGCAGCGCCGCCCCGCTCAGGGTGGGGCACAATGAGCAGTTCTTC	CSAAPLRVGHNEQFF
TRBV7-8	TRBJ2-5	.	.	TGTGCCAGCAGCTCCCCCCGGGGCGGTCAGAGGGGGGAGACCCAGTACTTC	CASSSPRGGQRGETQYF
TRBV28	TRBJ2-1	.	TRBD1	TGTGCCAGCAGTCAACTAACCGGGACAGGGGTAAATGAGCAGTTCTTC	CASSQLTGTGVNEQFF
TRBV6-5	TRBJ2-3	.	.	TGTGCCAGCAGTTACGGACTGTCCGATACGCAGTATTTT	CASSYGLSDTQYF
TRBV28	TRBJ1-4	once	.	TGTGCCAGCAAACTCACTCAGGGGAAACTGTTTTTT	CASKLTQGKLFF
TRBV3-1/TRBV3-2	TRBJ2-2	few	.	TGTGCCAGCAGCCACCCTACGGCAGGGGTCTATACCGGGGAGCTGTTTTTT	CASSHPTAGVYTGELFF
TRBV6-5	TRBJ1-3	few	.	TGTGCCAGCAGTTACCCTGGGACAAGTGGAAACACCATATATTTT	CASSYPGTSGNTIYF
TRBV28	TRBJ1-5	.	.	TGTGCCAGCAGTACCATACGGGGTCAGCCCCAGCATTTT	CASSTIRGQPQHF